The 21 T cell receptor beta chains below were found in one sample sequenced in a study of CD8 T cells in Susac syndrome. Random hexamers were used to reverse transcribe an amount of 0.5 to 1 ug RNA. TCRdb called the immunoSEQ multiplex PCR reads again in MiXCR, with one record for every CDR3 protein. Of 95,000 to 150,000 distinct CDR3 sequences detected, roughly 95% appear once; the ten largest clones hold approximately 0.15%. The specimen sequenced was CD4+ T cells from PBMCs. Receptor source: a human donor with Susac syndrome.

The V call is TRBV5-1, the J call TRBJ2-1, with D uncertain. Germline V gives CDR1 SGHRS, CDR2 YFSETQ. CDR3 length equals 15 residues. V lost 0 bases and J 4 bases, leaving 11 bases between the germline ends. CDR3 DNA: TGCGCCAGCAGCTTGGTCTCCCCGGAGTACAATGAGCAGTTCTTC. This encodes CASSLVSPEYNEQFF.

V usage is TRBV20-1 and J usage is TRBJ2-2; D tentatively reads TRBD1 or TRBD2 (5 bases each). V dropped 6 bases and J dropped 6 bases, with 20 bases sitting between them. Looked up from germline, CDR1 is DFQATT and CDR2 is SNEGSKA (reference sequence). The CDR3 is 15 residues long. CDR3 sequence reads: CSADRDGRRSGELFF. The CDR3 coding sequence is TGCAGTGCGGACCGGGACGGAAGAAGGTCCGGGGAGCTGTTTTTT.

The CDR3, as DNA: TGTGCCAGCAACAAAAGGGGAGGGACCTACGAGCAGTACTTC. Encoded protein: CASNKRGGTYEQYF. The chain combines TRBV25-1 with TRBJ2-7, with 7 bases lining up with TRBD2. The germline V gene has CDR1 MGHDK and CDR2 SYGVNS. CDR3 size: 14 residues. The V segment lost 7 bases and the J segment 2 bases; nucleotides outside the gene matches: 8.

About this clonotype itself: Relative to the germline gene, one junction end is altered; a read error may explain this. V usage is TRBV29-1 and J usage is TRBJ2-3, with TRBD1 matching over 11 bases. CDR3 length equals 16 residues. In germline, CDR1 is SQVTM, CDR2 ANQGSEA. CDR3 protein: CSATYRDRGSTDTQFF. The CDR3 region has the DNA TGCAGCGCCACTTACCGGGACAGGGGGAGTACAGATACGCAGTTTTTT.

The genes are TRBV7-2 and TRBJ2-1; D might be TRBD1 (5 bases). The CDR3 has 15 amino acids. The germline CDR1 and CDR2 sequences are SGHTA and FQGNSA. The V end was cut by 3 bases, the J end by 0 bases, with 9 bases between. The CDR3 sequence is CASSLTASSYNEQFF. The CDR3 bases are TGTGCCAGCAGCTTGACAGCGAGCTCCTACAATGAGCAGTTCTTC.

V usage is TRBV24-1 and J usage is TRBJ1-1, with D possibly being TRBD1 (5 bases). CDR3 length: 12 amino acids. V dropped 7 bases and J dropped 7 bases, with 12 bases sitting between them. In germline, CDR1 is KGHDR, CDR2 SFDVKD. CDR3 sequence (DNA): TGTGCCACCAGAGACAGTCGGGGTGAAGCTTTCTTT. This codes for CATRDSRGEAFF.

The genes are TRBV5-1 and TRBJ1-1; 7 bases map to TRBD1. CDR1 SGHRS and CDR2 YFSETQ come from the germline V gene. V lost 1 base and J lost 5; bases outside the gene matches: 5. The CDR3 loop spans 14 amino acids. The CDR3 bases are TGCGCCAGCAGCTTGCAAGGGGGCATAACTGAAGCTTTCTTT. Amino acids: CASSLQGGITEAFF.

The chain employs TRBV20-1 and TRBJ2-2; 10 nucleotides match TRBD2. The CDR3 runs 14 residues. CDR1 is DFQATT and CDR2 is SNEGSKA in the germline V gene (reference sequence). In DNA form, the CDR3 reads TGCAGCTTGCTAGCGGGGGTGAACACCGGGGAGCTGTTTTTT. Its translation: CSLLAGVNTGELFF.

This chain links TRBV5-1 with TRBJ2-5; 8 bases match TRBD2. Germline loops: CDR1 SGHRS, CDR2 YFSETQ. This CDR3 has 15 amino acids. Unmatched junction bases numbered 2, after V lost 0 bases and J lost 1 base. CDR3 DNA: TGCGCCAGCAGCTTGGCAGCGGGAGCCCAAGAGACCCAGTACTTC. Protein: CASSLAAGAQETQYF. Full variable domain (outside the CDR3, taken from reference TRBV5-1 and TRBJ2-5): KAGVTQTPRYLIKTRGQQVTLSCSPISGHRSVSWYQQTPGQGLQFLFEYFSETQRNKGNFPGRFSGRQFSNSRSEMNVSTLELGDSALYLCASSLAAGAQETQYFGPGTRLLVL.

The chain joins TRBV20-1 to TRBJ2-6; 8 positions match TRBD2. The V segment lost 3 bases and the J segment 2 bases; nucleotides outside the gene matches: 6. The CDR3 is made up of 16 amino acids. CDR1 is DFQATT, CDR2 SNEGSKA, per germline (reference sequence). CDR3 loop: CSASEAGVAGANVLTF. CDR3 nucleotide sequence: TGCAGTGCTAGTGAAGCGGGAGTGGCTGGGGCCAACGTCCTGACTTTC.

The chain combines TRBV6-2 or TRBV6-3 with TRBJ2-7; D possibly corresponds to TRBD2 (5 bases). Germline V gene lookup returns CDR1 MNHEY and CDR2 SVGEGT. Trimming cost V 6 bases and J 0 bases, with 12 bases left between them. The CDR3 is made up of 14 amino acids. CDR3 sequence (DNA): TGTGCCAGCAGCCGATTGGGAGTCTCCTACGAGCAGTACTTC. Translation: CASSRLGVSYEQYF.

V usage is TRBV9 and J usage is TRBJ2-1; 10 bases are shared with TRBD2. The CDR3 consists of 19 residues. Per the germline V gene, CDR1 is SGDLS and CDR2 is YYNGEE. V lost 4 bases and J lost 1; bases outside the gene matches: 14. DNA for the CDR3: TGTGCCAGCAGCCCCTCACTAGCGGGACCCAGTTTGTCCTACAATGAGCAGTTCTTC. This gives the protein CASSPSLAGPSLSYNEQFF.

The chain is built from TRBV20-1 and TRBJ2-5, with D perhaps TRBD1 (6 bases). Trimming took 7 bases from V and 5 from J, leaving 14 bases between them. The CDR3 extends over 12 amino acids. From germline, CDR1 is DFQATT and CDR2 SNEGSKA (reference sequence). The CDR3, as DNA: TGCAGTGGGGGGCGGACCCGGGAGACCCAGTACTTC. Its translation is CSGGRTRETQYF.

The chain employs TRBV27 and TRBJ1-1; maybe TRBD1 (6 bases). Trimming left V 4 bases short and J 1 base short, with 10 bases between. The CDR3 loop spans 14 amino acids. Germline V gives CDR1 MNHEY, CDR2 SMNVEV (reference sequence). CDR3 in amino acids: CASSWTVGNTEAFF. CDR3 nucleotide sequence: TGTGCCAGCAGTTGGACAGTCGGGAACACTGAAGCTTTCTTT.

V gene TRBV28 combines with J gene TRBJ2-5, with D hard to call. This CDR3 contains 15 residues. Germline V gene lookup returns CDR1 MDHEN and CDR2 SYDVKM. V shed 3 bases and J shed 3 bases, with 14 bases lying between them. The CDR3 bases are TGTGCCAGCAGTTTTCAGACATCTCACAAAGAGACCCAGTACTTC. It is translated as CASSFQTSHKETQYF.

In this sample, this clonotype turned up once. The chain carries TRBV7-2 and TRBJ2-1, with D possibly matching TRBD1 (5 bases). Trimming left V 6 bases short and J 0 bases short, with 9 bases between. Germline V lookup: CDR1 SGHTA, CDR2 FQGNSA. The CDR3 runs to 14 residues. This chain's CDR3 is CASRQGGSYNEQFF. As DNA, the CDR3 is TGTGCCAGCAGGCAGGGTGGCTCCTACAATGAGCAGTTCTTC.

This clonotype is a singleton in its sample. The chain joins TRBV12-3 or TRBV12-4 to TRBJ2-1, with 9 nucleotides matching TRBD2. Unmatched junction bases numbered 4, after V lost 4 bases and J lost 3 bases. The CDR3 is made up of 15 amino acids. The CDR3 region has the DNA TGTGCCAGCAGTTATACTAGCGGGTTCTACAATGAGCAGTTCTTC. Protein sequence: CASSYTSGFYNEQFF.

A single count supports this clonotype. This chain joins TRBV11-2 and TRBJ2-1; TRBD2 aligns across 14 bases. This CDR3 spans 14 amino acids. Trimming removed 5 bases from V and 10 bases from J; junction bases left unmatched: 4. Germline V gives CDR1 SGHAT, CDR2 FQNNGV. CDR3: CASSGTSGSREQFF. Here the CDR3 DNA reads TGTGCCAGCAGCGGGACTAGCGGGAGTCGGGAGCAGTTCTTC.

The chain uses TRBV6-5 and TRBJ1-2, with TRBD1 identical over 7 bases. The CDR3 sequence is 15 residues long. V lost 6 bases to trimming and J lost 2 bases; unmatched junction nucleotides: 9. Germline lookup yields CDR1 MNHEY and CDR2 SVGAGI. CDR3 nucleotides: TGTGCCAGCAGCCTCCACAGGGGCCCCAACTATGGCTACACCTTC. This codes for CASSLHRGPNYGYTF.

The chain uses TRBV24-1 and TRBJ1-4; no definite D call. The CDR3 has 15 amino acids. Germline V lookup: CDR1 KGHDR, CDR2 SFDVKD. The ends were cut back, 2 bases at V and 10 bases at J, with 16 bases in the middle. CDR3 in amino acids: CATSDSRHSDGKLFF. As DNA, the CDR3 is TGTGCCACCAGTGATTCGAGGCACAGTGACGGAAAACTGTTTTTT.

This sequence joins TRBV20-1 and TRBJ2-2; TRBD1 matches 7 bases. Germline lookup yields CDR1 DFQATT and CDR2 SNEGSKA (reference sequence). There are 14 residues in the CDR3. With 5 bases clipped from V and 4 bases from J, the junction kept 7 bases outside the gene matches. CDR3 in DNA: TGCAGTGCTGGGTTGGGACAGTCCACCGGGGAGCTGTTTTTT. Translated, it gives CSAGLGQSTGELFF.